This T cell receptor (beta chain) is from a study of shared clonotypes between healthy human individuals. The repertoire was sequenced with immunoSEQ multiplex PCR; TCRdb's copy has only in-frame clones and lacks some. This sample yields about 650,000 clones, of which 95% to 96% are seen a single time; over 0.09% belongs to the top ten. Terminally differentiated effector memory CD45RA+ cells were excluded from the naive CD8 cells, which were CD45RO-negative and positively selected for CCR7. Only Caucasian adults living in Nashville, Tennessee served as donors. J lost 2 bases, V lost 0 bases, and 3 bases had no gene match. This CDR3 is built from 15 residues. Germline lookup yields CDR1 SGDLS and CDR2 YYNGEE.

Sequencing was done on a sample of naive CD8+ T cells sorted from blood. V gene TRBV9 combines with J gene TRBJ2-7; TRBD2 agrees at 9 bases. The clonotype originates from a woman in her 30s in good health. CDR3 in amino acids: CASSVETSGAYEQYF. DNA for the CDR3: TGTGCCAGCAGCGTAGAGACTAGCGGAGCCTACGAGCAGTACTTC. Full variable domain (outside the CDR3, taken from reference TRBV9 and TRBJ2-7): DSGVTQTPKHLITATGQRVTLRCSPRSGDLSVYWYQQSLDQGLQFLIQYYNGEERAKGNILERFSAQQFPDLHSELNLSSLELGDSALYFCASSVETSGAYEQYFGPGTRLTVT.